These T cell receptor beta chains were read from a single sample in a study of blood T cell repertoires in COVID-19. This table comes from immunoSEQ multiplex PCR, and its TCRdb copy is limited to in-frame clones, with some not included. The sample carries roughly 120,000 clones, around 85% recorded once. The sequenced material came from peripheral blood. These receptors came from a man aged 45-60 years with acute or convalescent COVID-19. The CDR3 runs from the conserved cysteine through the conserved F or W. A D gene is named only where the DNA matches it firmly. Size is stated for part of the rows, as once, few or many counts, or as a class when the clone is expanded.

J gene: TRBJ1-5
V gene: TRBV23-1
D gene: .
clone size: .
CDR3 DNA: TGCGCCAGCACCCAATTCGGGGGAGACTGTCAGCCCCAGCATTTT
CDR3 protein: CASTQFGGDCQPQHF

J gene: TRBJ2-1
V gene: TRBV9
D gene: .
clone size: .
CDR3 DNA: TGTGCCAGCAGCGGAAGCCTTAGCGGTAGCTCCTACAATGAGCAGTTCTTC
CDR3 protein: CASSGSLSGSSYNEQFF

J gene: TRBJ1-5
V gene: TRBV5-5
D gene: .
clone size: .
CDR3 DNA: TGTGCCAGCAGCTTGCTGGGCCCTACTAGCAATCAGCCCCAGCATTTT
CDR3 protein: CASSLLGPTSNQPQHF

J gene: TRBJ2-5
V gene: TRBV3-1/TRBV3-2
D gene: TRBD2
clone size: once
CDR3 DNA: TGTGCCAGCAGCCAAGCTAGCGGGTTACAAGAGACCCAGTACTTC
CDR3 protein: CASSQASGLQETQYF

J gene: TRBJ2-7
V gene: TRBV9
D gene: .
clone size: .
CDR3 DNA: TGTGCCAGCAGCGTAGGTGTACAGACCTACGAGCAGTACTTC
CDR3 protein: CASSVGVQTYEQYF

J gene: TRBJ2-3
V gene: TRBV11-3
D gene: .
clone size: .
CDR3 DNA: TGTGCCAGCAGCTTCGCAGGGTTCACAGATACGCAGTATTTT
CDR3 protein: CASSFAGFTDTQYF

J gene: TRBJ2-1
V gene: TRBV10-3
D gene: TRBD2
clone size: once
CDR3 DNA: TGTGCCATCACCCGAGGAGGACTAGCGGGGGAGAATGAGCAGTTCTTC
CDR3 protein: CAITRGGLAGENEQFF

J gene: TRBJ2-3
V gene: TRBV11-2
D gene: TRBD2
clone size: .
CDR3 DNA: TGTGCCAGCAGCTTAGGGTGGGCCGGGGGGACTAGCACAGATACGCAGTATTTT
CDR3 protein: CASSLGWAGGTSTDTQYF

J gene: TRBJ1-6
V gene: TRBV5-8
D gene: .
clone size: .
CDR3 DNA: TGTGCCAGCAGGGGGGGAAGCGGTTATAATTCACCCCTCCACTTT
CDR3 protein: CASRGGSGYNSPLHF

J gene: TRBJ1-4
V gene: TRBV27
D gene: TRBD1
clone size: .
CDR3 DNA: TGTGCCAGCACCCCCGGGACAGGGAGCGAAAAACTGTTTTTT
CDR3 protein: CASTPGTGSEKLFF

J gene: TRBJ1-1
V gene: TRBV4-1
D gene: TRBD1
clone size: few
CDR3 DNA: TGCGCCAGCAGGATCCGGGACAGCCTGGGCACTGAAGCTTTCTTT
CDR3 protein: CASRIRDSLGTEAFF

J gene: TRBJ1-3
V gene: TRBV2
D gene: .
clone size: .
CDR3 DNA: TGTGCCAGCAGTGGGCGTAGGGGGAGACGAAACACCATATATTTT
CDR3 protein: CASSGRRGRRNTIYF

J gene: TRBJ2-7
V gene: TRBV19
D gene: .
clone size: .
CDR3 DNA: TGTGCCAGTAGTGCGGGATCGGGCGACGAGCAGTACTTC
CDR3 protein: CASSAGSGDEQYF

J gene: TRBJ1-1
V gene: TRBV6-4
D gene: TRBD1
clone size: .
CDR3 DNA: TGTGCCAGCACCCCCGACAGGGATTCCACTGAAGCTTTCTTT
CDR3 protein: CASTPDRDSTEAFF

J gene: TRBJ1-4
V gene: TRBV12-3/TRBV12-4
D gene: .
clone size: .
CDR3 DNA: TGTGCCAGCAGTTTGGGGGGGGAAAAACTGTTTTTT
CDR3 protein: CASSLGGEKLFF

J gene: TRBJ2-7
V gene: TRBV19
D gene: .
clone size: .
CDR3 DNA: TGTGCCAGTAGTACTAGAGGGAAAATATACGAGCAGTACTTC
CDR3 protein: CASSTRGKIYEQYF

J gene: TRBJ2-1
V gene: TRBV6-5
D gene: TRBD2
clone size: .
CDR3 DNA: TGTGCCACCTCGGGGAGCGGGGGTTACAATGAGCAGTTCTTC
CDR3 protein: CATSGSGGYNEQFF

J gene: TRBJ2-3
V gene: TRBV19
D gene: TRBD2
clone size: few
CDR3 DNA: TGTGCCAGTAGTAGTGGCGGGAGGGTCGTGGATACGCAGTATTTT
CDR3 protein: CASSSGGRVVDTQYF

J gene: TRBJ2-7
V gene: TRBV3-1/TRBV3-2
D gene: TRBD1
clone size: .
CDR3 DNA: TGTGCCAGCAGCCCCGGACAGGGGTCCTACGAGCAGTACTTC
CDR3 protein: CASSPGQGSYEQYF

J gene: TRBJ2-2
V gene: TRBV19
D gene: TRBD1
clone size: .
CDR3 DNA: TGTGCCAGTAGTTCACAGGGGGCCACCGGGGAGCTGTTTTTT
CDR3 protein: CASSSQGATGELFF